This TCR beta chain was observed in a study of shared clonotypes between healthy human individuals. Germline lookup yields CDR1 SGHNT and CDR2 YYREEE (reference sequence). The CDR3 runs 13 residues. V shed 1 base and J shed 8 bases, with 9 bases lying between them. Each PCR replicate from the sorted subsets contained about 180 ng DNA, which is 25,000 to 30,000 T cell genomes. The method was immunoSEQ multiplex PCR; TCRdb's version includes in-frame clones alone and lacks a portion of them. The profile shows just over 2,000,000 clones, 85% to 95% of them singletons. CD8 cells regarded as naive lacked CD45RO, were positively chosen for CCR7, and omitted terminally differentiated effector memory CD45RA+ cells.

The TCR originated in a man aged 18 to 29 in good health. The chain couples TRBV5-4 to TRBJ1-4; the D gene is possibly TRBD1 (5 bases). Sequencing input: naive CD8+ T cells sorted from blood. CDR3 protein: CASSLSGAEKLFF. The CDR3 bases are TGTGCCAGCAGCTTGTCCGGGGCGGAAAAACTGTTTTTT.